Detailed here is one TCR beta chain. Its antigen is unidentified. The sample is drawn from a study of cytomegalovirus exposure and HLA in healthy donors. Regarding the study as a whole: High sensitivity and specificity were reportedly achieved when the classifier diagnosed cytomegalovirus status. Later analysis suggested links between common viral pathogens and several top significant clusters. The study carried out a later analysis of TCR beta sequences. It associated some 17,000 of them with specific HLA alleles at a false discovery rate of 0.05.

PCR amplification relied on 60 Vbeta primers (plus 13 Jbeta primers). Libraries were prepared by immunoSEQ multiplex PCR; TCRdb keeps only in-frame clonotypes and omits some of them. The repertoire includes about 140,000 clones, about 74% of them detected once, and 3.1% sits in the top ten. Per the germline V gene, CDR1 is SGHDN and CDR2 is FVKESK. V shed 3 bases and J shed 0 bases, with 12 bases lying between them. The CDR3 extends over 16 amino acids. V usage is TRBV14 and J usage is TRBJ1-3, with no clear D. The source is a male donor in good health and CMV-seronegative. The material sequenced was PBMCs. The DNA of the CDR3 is TGTGCCAGCAGCCATTTAGACACCAGCTCTGGAAACACCATATATTTT. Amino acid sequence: CASSHLDTSSGNTIYF.